These 22 T cell receptor beta chains share one sample of origin, sequenced in a study of T cell responses to AZD1222 COVID-19 vaccine. Sequenced by immunoSEQ multiplex PCR; TCRdb stores in-frame clones only, minus some. The data contain roughly 120,000 clones, around 85% of them singletons. This material consisted of peripheral blood, taken on day 0 of AZD1222 vaccination. These receptor sequences come from an adult in good health.

The CDR3 DNA reads as TGTGCCAGCAGCCCCCGATGGGGACCGAACACTGAAGCTTTCTTT. Translating gives CASSPRWGPNTEAFF. The rearrangement links TRBV11-2 to TRBJ1-1; possible D gene TRBD1, 5 bases. Trimming cost V 5 bases and J 1 base, with 14 bases left between them. This CDR3 is 15 amino acids long. CDR1 is SGHAT and CDR2 is FQNNGV in the germline V gene.

The chain joins TRBV18 to TRBJ2-1; 8 bases match TRBD2. This CDR3 is built from 15 residues. After removal of 0 bases from V and 3 bases from J, the junction contained 1 base not matched to a gene. The germline gives CDR1 KGHSH, CDR2 LQKENI. The CDR3 spells CASSPPSGGYNEQFF. DNA of the CDR3: TGTGCCAGCTCACCACCAAGCGGGGGCTACAATGAGCAGTTCTTC.

V and J are TRBV11-2 and TRBJ2-7; 9 bases match TRBD1. This CDR3 contains 15 residues. Germline loops: CDR1 SGHAT, CDR2 FQNNGV. V gave up 2 bases and J gave up 2 bases; unmatched junction bases: 4. The CDR3 loop is CASSLKGQGPYEQYF. The DNA of the CDR3 is TGTGCCAGCAGCTTAAAGGGACAGGGACCCTACGAGCAGTACTTC.

As DNA, the CDR3 is TGTGCCAGCACAATAACTACAGGGGGTGGTGAAGCTTTCTTT. This codes for CASTITTGGGEAFF. The chain couples TRBV6-5 to TRBJ1-1; 8 positions match TRBD1. The CDR3 has 14 residues. The V gene's germline CDR1 is MNHEY and CDR2 SVGAGI. The J segment lost 7 bases and the V segment lost 7 bases, leaving 11 bases of the junction unmatched.

This clone was seen a single time. The J gene is TRBJ1-2, the V gene TRBV24-1; D is ambiguous. There are 11 residues in the CDR3. V lost 0 bases to trimming and J lost 6 bases, with 1 base between them. Germline CDR1 and CDR2: KGHDR and SFDVKD. DNA for the CDR3: TGTGCCACCAGTGATTTGCATGGCTACACCTTC. The encoded protein is CATSDLHGYTF.

This chain joins TRBV27 and TRBJ2-1; tentatively, D is TRBD1 (6 bases). V lost 5 bases, J lost 5 bases, and 22 bases lay in between. This CDR3 region has 17 residues. Per germline, CDR1 MNHEY and CDR2 SMNVEV (reference sequence). The CDR3 nucleotides are TGTGCCAGCAGTATCCGACAGGCCAGATTTAAGGACAATGAGCAGTTCTTC. Translation gives CASSIRQARFKDNEQFF.

This chain uses TRBV3-1 (or the pseudogene TRBV3-2) with TRBJ1-2; 12 bases align to TRBD1. The germline CDR1 and CDR2 sequences are LGHDT and YNNKEL (reference sequence). The V and J ends lost 3 bases and 7 bases, in that order; junction bases with no gene match: 6. The CDR3 runs to 15 residues. Written as DNA, the CDR3 is TGTGCCAGCAGCCATCAATCGGGACAGGGGGCTGGCTACACCTTC. Translation gives CASSHQSGQGAGYTF.

The rearrangement links TRBV18 to TRBJ1-2; 9 bases fit TRBD1. The CDR3 spans 16 residues. Germline CDR1 and CDR2: KGHSH and LQKENI. Trimming removed 3 bases from V and 4 bases from J; junction bases left unmatched: 9. DNA of the CDR3: TGTGCCAGCTCACCTAACCGGGACAGGGAGGCCTATGGCTACACCTTC. Translated, it gives CASSPNRDREAYGYTF.

The chain employs TRBV3-1 (or the pseudogene TRBV3-2) and TRBJ1-4, with D possibly being TRBD1 (5 bases). The V end lost 0 bases, the J end lost 0 bases, and 20 bases lay between the germline ends. The CDR3 extends over 20 amino acids. Per germline, CDR1 LGHDT and CDR2 YNNKEL (reference sequence). The CDR3 coding sequence is TGTGCCAGCAGCCAAGAGATGGGGGGTATTCCCTCCGCAACTAATGAAAAACTGTTTTTT. Amino acids: CASSQEMGGIPSATNEKLFF.

The V gene is TRBV18, the J gene TRBJ2-2, with D possibly being TRBD1 or TRBD2 (5 bases each). Germline V gene lookup returns CDR1 KGHSH and CDR2 LQKENI. The CDR3 is made up of 15 amino acids. With 3 bases removed from V and 4 bases from J, the gap between germline ends came to 12 bases. DNA for the CDR3: TGTGCCAGCTCACCCGGGACCGGGCCCACCGGGGAGCTGTTTTTT. It translates to CASSPGTGPTGELFF.

The rearrangement uses TRBV11-2 and TRBJ1-3; 8 bases align to TRBD1. The CDR3 has 15 amino acids. V lost 2 bases to trimming and J lost 4 bases; unmatched junction nucleotides: 4. Germline CDR1 reads SGHAT; CDR2 reads FQNNGV. The CDR3 here is CASSLSGQGGNTIYF. CDR3 nucleotides: TGTGCCAGCAGCTTATCCGGACAGGGAGGAAACACCATATATTTT.

This chain links TRBV15 with TRBJ2-5; TRBD2 matches at 10 bases. The trim removed 8 bases at V and 5 bases at J, leaving 8 bases unmatched. The V gene's germline CDR1 is LNHNV and CDR2 YYDKDF (reference sequence). The CDR3 is 14 amino acids. As DNA, the CDR3 is TGTGCCACCGGAGACCCGACTAGCGGGGAGACCCAGTACTTC. Protein: CATGDPTSGETQYF.

The chain combines TRBV7-9 with TRBJ2-5; the match to TRBD2 covers 10 bases. Germline CDR1 is SEHNR and CDR2 is FQNEAQ (reference sequence). After removal of 3 bases from V and 5 bases from J, the junction contained 3 bases not matched to a gene. CDR3 length equals 14 residues. CDR3 sequence reads: CASSLGLAWETQYF. The CDR3 DNA reads TGTGCCAGCAGCTTGGGACTAGCGTGGGAGACCCAGTACTTC.

The J gene is TRBJ1-4, the V gene TRBV7-2; a possible D gene is TRBD1 (5 bases). Trimming left V 3 bases short and J 8 bases short, with 10 bases between. The CDR3 runs 13 residues. The germline V gene has CDR1 SGHTA and CDR2 FQGNSA. The CDR3 protein is CASSFGTPEKLFF. In nucleotides, the CDR3 is TGTGCCAGCAGCTTCGGGACCCCAGAAAAACTGTTTTTT. The full variable domain, its missing parts supplied by reference TRBV7-2 and TRBJ1-4, is GAGVSQSPSNKVTEKGKDVELRCDPISGHTALYWYRQSLGQGLEFLIYFQGNSAPDKSGLPSDRFSAERTGGSVSTLTIQRTQQEDSAVYLCASSFGTPEKLFFGSGTQLSVL.

The chain carries TRBV5-6 and TRBJ1-1; D gene uncertain. V dropped 0 bases and J dropped 5 bases, with 8 bases sitting between them. Germline V gene data show CDR1 as SGHDT and CDR2 as YYEEEE. This CDR3 spans 13 amino acids. Here the CDR3 reads CASSLGPKTEAFF. The CDR3 DNA reads TGTGCCAGCAGCTTGGGACCGAAGACTGAAGCTTTCTTT.

V usage is TRBV2 and J usage is TRBJ1-2; no reliable D call. CDR1 is SNHLY and CDR2 is FYNNEI in the germline V gene. The CDR3 extends over 13 amino acids. V was trimmed by 3 bases and J by 1 base, leaving 6 bases between them. The CDR3 loop reads CASSDGDNYGYTF. The CDR3 coding sequence is TGTGCCAGCAGTGATGGGGATAACTATGGCTACACCTTC.

The CDR3: CASSSDRAGGYTF. CDR3 bases: TGTGCCAGCAGCTCAGACAGGGCAGGAGGCTACACCTTC. The genes are TRBV11-2 and TRBJ1-2; 7 positions match TRBD1. Germline V gene sequence: CDR1 SGHAT, CDR2 FQNNGV. The J segment lost 8 bases and the V segment lost 4 bases, leaving 7 bases of the junction unmatched. The CDR3 length is 13 residues.

The V and J genes are TRBV5-4 and TRBJ1-1; 7 bases match TRBD1. There are 14 residues in the CDR3. With V trimmed by 8 bases and J by 0 bases, 7 bases remained unmatched. The germline V gene has CDR1 SGHNT and CDR2 YYREEE (reference sequence). This chain's CDR3 is CASKLGQLNTEAFF. DNA of the CDR3: TGTGCCAGTAAATTGGGACAGTTGAACACTGAAGCTTTCTTT.

CDR3 bases: TGCAGTGCTGCCAGTAATGAAGCTTTCTTT. It codes for CSAASNEAFF. J is TRBJ1-1 and V is TRBV20-1; D remains ambiguous. Between the trimmed V and J ends, which lost 5 bases and 7 bases, there was a span of 8 bases. The germline CDR1 and CDR2 sequences are DFQATT and SNEGSKA (reference sequence). The CDR3 extends over 10 amino acids.

This chain uses TRBV5-8 with TRBJ1-1; TRBD1 might be the D (5 bases). CDR1 is SGHTS, CDR2 YDEGEE, per germline. This CDR3 comprises 15 residues. Trimming took off 8 bases at V and 2 bases at J, with 19 bases between the two ends. The CDR3 here is CASRGFTSTNTEAFF. CDR3 DNA: TGTGCCAGTCGGGGGTTTACGTCGACTAACACTGAAGCTTTCTTT.

The chain couples TRBV18 to TRBJ1-2; 7 nucleotides align to TRBD1. The CDR3 loop spans 14 amino acids. Per the germline V gene, CDR1 is KGHSH and CDR2 is LQKENI. The V and J ends lost 8 bases and 7 bases, in that order; junction bases with no gene match: 13. This CDR3 is CASTNTDRPAGYTF. CDR3 DNA: TGTGCCAGCACAAACACGGACAGGCCAGCTGGCTACACCTTC.

The chain is built from TRBV30 and TRBJ1-2; D ambiguous. The V end lost 7 bases, the J end lost 8 bases, and 20 bases lay between the germline ends. The CDR3 is 13 amino acids. Germline CDR1 GTSNPN, CDR2 SVGIG (reference sequence). The DNA for the CDR3 is TGTGCCTTAATGAGGAGGGCTTACTTCGGCTACACCTTC. It specifies CALMRRAYFGYTF.